This TCR beta chain came from a study of shared clonotypes between healthy human individuals. Study at large: Three plates each covered CD4 naive and memory; CD8 naive two, CD8 memory one.

The study ran the assay at deep level. TCRdb keeps only in-frame clones here, not all; method: immunoSEQ multiplex PCR. The sample yields over 800,000 clones, nearly 95% seen once. Points on this clone: What it binds is not known.

Naive CD8 cells, CD45RO-negative and positively selected for CCR7, excluded terminally differentiated effector memory CD45RA+ cells. General study findings and limits: Compared with clonotypes that all four donors shared, non-shared clonotypes had lower generation probabilities.

The CDR3 has 14 residues. V lost 4 bases, J lost 8 bases, and 7 bases stayed unmatched. The germline gives CDR1 SGHRS, CDR2 YFSETQ. The sample comprised naive CD8+ T cells sorted from blood. This clonotype was obtained from a man younger than 45 in good health. V and J are TRBV5-1 and TRBJ2-1; 9 positions agree with TRBD1. Here the CDR3 DNA reads TGCGCCAGCAGCACCGGGACAGGGTGGGATGAGCAGTTCTTC. This codes for CASSTGTGWDEQFF. The full variable domain, completed using reference TRBV5-1 and TRBJ2-1, is KAGVTQTPRYLIKTRGQQVTLSCSPISGHRSVSWYQQTPGQGLQFLFEYFSETQRNKGNFPGRFSGRQFSNSRSEMNVSTLELGDSALYLCASSTGTGWDEQFFGPGTRLTVL.